The T cell receptor (beta chain) under discussion was sequenced for a study of T-cell reconstitution after alpha-beta-depleted transplantation in children (dated by TCRdb to between 2015 and 2016). The study in broad terms: T-cell immune reconstitution after TCRalphabeta/CD19-depleted allogeneic hematopoietic cell transplantation in children was quantitatively tracked in the study by means of TCR repertoire profiling.

Between the V and J ends, shortened by 4 bases and 1 base respectively, the junction contains 12 bases. From cysteine to phenylalanine, the CDR3 is 15 amino acids long. Of all the DNA, just the CDR3 is kept, 45 bases in frame from base 1. In the paper's terms, the treatment or condition label means: allogeneic hematopoietic cell transplantation with graft depleted of TCRalphabeta T cells and CD19 B cells. TCRalphabeta/CD19-depleted allogeneic hematopoietic cell grafts were given to the transplant recipients, all of whom were children. The table lists this clonotype with a few counts. Its recognized antigen is unknown. It has no much larger one-base neighbor in the sample; base qualities were not kept. Library generation was performed with PCR. The run used an Illumina HiSeq 2500. TCR libraries were prepared with molecular barcoding, using unique molecular identifiers to normalize TCRbeta repertoire quantification. TCRdb reprocessing: public reads trimmed at Q25 with fastp, clones called with MiXCR, in-frame beta chains kept. Every CDR3 protein is listed once, alongside the most common genes and DNA of its rows. This sample gives approximately 1,000,000 distinct CDR3 sequences in total; roughly 29% of them show up just once. The ten largest clones take up 28% of the sample.

The research as a whole found: Hyperexpanded clone frequencies declined over subsequent months; after one year, T-cell counts and TCRbeta diversity were mostly attributed to newly produced T cells. In some patients, high TCRbeta diversity at day 60 was attributed to recipient T cells and intrathymic progenitors that had survived conditioning. The apparently early recovery of alphabetaT-cell counts about two months after transplant reportedly depended on only several hundred rapidly expanded clones that came from non-depleted graft cells.

The input for sequencing was PBMCs, mostly from graft donor cells, taken 360 days after TCRalphabeta/CD19-depleted stem cell transplant. The TCR sequence derives from a boy younger than two who had a stem cell transplant for SCID, so the T cells may come from the graft donor. The rearrangement combines TRBV12-3 or TRBV12-4 with TRBJ2-3; D gene: possibly TRBD2, on 6 matching bases. The sequence in DNA is TGTGCCAGCAGTTCCGTGGGAGGACGCACAGATACGCAGTATTTT. Its translation reads: CASSSVGGRTDTQYF.